This T cell receptor (beta chain) was recovered during a study of T cells in Graves' hyperthyroidism and ophthalmopathy. Subjects with ophthalmopathy showed a Clinical Activity Score no lower than 3, a NOSPECS grade no lower than 4, and a duration shorter than 3 months. RNA transcripts were the template for amplifying TCR beta CDR3 regions. The TCR CDR3 was amplified in a first-round RT-PCR using the HTBI primer set. In TCRdb, the multiplex PCR reads were re-called with MiXCR into one record per CDR3 protein. This table has hundreds of thousands of distinct CDR3 sequences, approximately 20% appearing once. This clonotype was seen a few times. Sample: blood. The receptor was isolated from a young man with Graves' ophthalmopathy.

The CDR3 loop reads CASTGGQSNQPQHF. Here the CDR3 DNA reads TGTGCCAGTACAGGGGGCCAAAGCAATCAGCCCCAGCATTTT. The V and J genes are TRBV6-1 and TRBJ1-5, with 9 bases matching TRBD1. The CDR3 covers 14 residues. Germline-derived CDR1 and CDR2 are MNHNS and SASEGT. Losses at the gene ends were 9 bases for V and 1 base for J; bases not matched to a gene: 4.